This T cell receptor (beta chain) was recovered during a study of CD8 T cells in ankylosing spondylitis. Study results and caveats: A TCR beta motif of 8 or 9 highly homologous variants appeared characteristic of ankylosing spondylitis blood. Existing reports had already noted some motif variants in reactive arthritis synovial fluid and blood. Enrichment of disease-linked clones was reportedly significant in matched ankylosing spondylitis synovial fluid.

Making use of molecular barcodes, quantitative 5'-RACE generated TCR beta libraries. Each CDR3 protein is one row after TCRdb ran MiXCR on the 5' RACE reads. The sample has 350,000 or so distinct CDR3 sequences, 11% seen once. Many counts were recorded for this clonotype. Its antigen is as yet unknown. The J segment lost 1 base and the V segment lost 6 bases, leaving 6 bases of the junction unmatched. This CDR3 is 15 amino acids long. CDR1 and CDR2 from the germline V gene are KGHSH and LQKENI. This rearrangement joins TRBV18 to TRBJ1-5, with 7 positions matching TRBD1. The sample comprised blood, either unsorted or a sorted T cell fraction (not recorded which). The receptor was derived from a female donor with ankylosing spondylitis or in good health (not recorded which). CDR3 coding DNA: TGTGCCAGCTCCACTCGACAGGGAAGCAATCAGCCCCAGCATTTT. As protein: CASSTRQGSNQPQHF.